This T cell receptor beta chain appears in the sequencing data of a study of shared clonotypes between healthy human individuals (dated by TCRdb to 2018 to 2020). About the study as a whole: The cohort comprised a couple of women and a few men aged 18 to 49 years. For each donor, three plates each were used for CD4 naive and CD4 memory, two plates were used for CD8 naive, and one plate was used for CD8 memory. To estimate repertoire size and how much clonotype sharing occurs between individuals, the study deeply sequenced the blood TCR repertoires of about five healthy adults. To increase sequencing depth and limit assay-specific biases, TCR repertoire library preparation and sequencing were carried out by different laboratories using diverse techniques. Leukapheresis yielded between about 0.94 and 9 billion PBMCs per donor. Broad study findings and their caveats: Sampling was limited to blood, and TCR repertoires in tissue likely differ from TCR repertoires in blood. Rarefaction of sorted-subset datasets indicated incomplete sequencing despite the large sequencing depth. Compared with non-shared clonotypes, clonotypes shared by all four sorted-subset donors had higher generation probabilities. Naive subsets generally had larger estimated clonotype richness than memory subsets did. Pairwise subsampling indicated that sequencing depth was expected to affect the degree of clonotype sharing among donors. Sharing across several donors was observed for approximately 5% of naive CD4, less than 4% of naive CD8, about 2.5% of memory CD4, and roughly 0.4% of memory CD8 clonotypes. The genetic and exposure-history diversity represented was limited by the small number of donors.

Donors were healthy HIV-negative adults with no recently reported acute infections or vaccinations. All donors were Caucasian adults living in Nashville, Tennessee, USA. CD4+ T cells were enriched by magnetic negative selection; naive cells were then positively selected on CD45RA, and the negative fraction formed the memory subset. Blood was collected by leukapheresis, and PBMCs were isolated by Ficoll-Histopaque density gradient centrifugation and then cryopreserved in liquid nitrogen vapor phase. Analytical flow cytometry was used to check the purity and quantity of each magnetically sorted T cell population. Each sorted fraction had its genomic DNA isolated and then quantified by UV absorbance on a Nanodrop 2000c. The CDR3 measures 13 amino acids from cysteine to phenylalanine. Only the CDR3 DNA is retained, 39 bases long and in frame from the first base. V is shortened by 3 bases, J by 5 bases, and the region joining them spans 11 bases. CDR1 and CDR2 are read off the germline V gene as SGHRS and YFSETQ.

Using the deep immunoSEQ assay, multiplex PCR amplified TCR CDR3 regions from genomic DNA. Genomic DNA extracted from each cell subset was distributed evenly over all wells of several immunoSEQ 96-well plates, and each plate served as one replicate. For sorted subsets, roughly 190 ng of genomic DNA, equivalent to about 30,000 T cell genomes, went into each replicate PCR. Purified libraries were quantified with a Qubit 3.0 fluorometer, sized on a Bioanalyzer 2100, and re-quantified with the KAPA Library Quantification kit. Each immunoSEQ 96-well plate was sequenced on its own single-read 150-cycle Illumina NextSeq 550 flow cell. Under the source paper's analysis protocol: The immunoSEQ output contained only junctional sequences without quality scores, so filtering could not match that applied to full-length reads. Sequences were annotated with PyIR, a Python wrapper for IgBLAST v1.9, using IMGT germline references to assign V/J genes and CDR3. Reads with weak V/J assignments (E-value above 1e-6), missing CDR3, stop codons, out-of-frame junctions, or ambiguous translated residues were removed. A V3J clonotype was defined by an identical inferred V gene, J gene, and CDR3 amino acid sequence. To compute the percentage overlap between repertoires, the number of shared unique clonotypes was divided by the size of the smaller repertoire. Repertoire richness was assessed with RTK rarefaction, the Chao1 estimator, and Recon v2.1 estimates of unobserved clonotypes. For all TCRbeta clonotypes obtained by the gDNA method from a few donors, generation probabilities were computed with OLGA. TCRdb mirrors the immuneACCESS table, restricted to in-frame sequences. Some clones are absent from its copies; in checked studies, under half trace to an unresolved V gene, and the reason for the others is unknown. V and J calls and clone size are as listed in that table; D and trimming were resolved from the DNA. The sample includes about 1.4 million clones, with over 95% observed a single time. The top ten clonotypes cover about 1.2% of the sample.

About this clone: Its antigen specificity is not known. No per-base quality is available; no much larger clone lies one base away.

The sequence links TRBV5-1 to TRBJ1-2; the D gene is perhaps TRBD1, on 5 matching bases. This receptor was taken from a man aged 25 to 45 in good health. Material: naive CD4+ T cells sorted from blood. What the cell subset or site label conveys for this sample: CD45RA+ positively selected. The DNA sequence is as follows: TGCGCCAGCAGCTCCGAAGCAGGGTATGGCTACACCTTC. Protein translation: CASSSEAGYGYTF.